This T cell receptor (beta chain) was documented in a study of cytomegalovirus exposure and HLA in healthy donors. Regarding this clone: The target antigen is unknown.

Study-level findings and limits: A few chains tied to CMV proved CMV antigen-specific in vitro.

Germline CDR1 is LNHDA and CDR2 is SQIVND (reference sequence). The CDR3 contains 12 residues. V lost 11 bases, J lost 1 base, and 11 bases lay in between. Profiling relied on immunoSEQ multiplex PCR, and the TCRdb table lists in-frame clones only, not all of them. The data show tens of thousands of clones, approximately 93% seen once. Sequenced sample: PBMCs. This clonotype originated in a woman between 18 and 30 years old in good health and CMV-seronegative. This chain connects TRBV19 to TRBJ1-1; tentatively, D is TRBD1 (6 bases). The DNA of the CDR3 is TGTGCCGTGAAGACAGGGAACACTGAAGCTTTCTTT. It codes for CAVKTGNTEAFF.